The rows below give T cell receptor beta chains drawn from one sample of a study of blood T cell repertoires in COVID-19. Clones were sequenced by immunoSEQ multiplex PCR, and TCRdb holds only the in-frame ones, with some missing. Altogether about 130,000 clones are present, about 91% being singletons, with the ten largest covering about 9.3%. The sequenced sample was peripheral blood. Receptor source: a man aged 45 to 65 with acute or convalescent COVID-19. The CDR3 runs from the conserved cysteine through the conserved F or W. Fields, in order: CDR3 DNA, CDR3 protein, clone size, V gene, J gene, D gene. D genes are given only for firm matches. Rows may omit the clone size; those that give it use once, few, many or a size class.

TGTGCCAGCAGCCGCGGACAGGGGAACACTGAAGCTTTCTTT	CASSRGQGNTEAFF	NA	TRBV13	TRBJ1-1	TRBD1
TGTGCCAGCAGCTTAGTCGGACACGGCACTGAAGCTTTCTTT	CASSLVGHGTEAFF	NA	TRBV7-2	TRBJ1-1	NA
TGTGCCAGCAGCCAAGCAGGGGCGGGAGAAGAGACCCAGTACTTC	CASSQAGAGEETQYF	NA	TRBV3-1/TRBV3-2	TRBJ2-5	NA
TGTGCCAGCAGCTCCCTAGCGGGGGGCCCGGGGGAGACCCAGTACTTC	CASSSLAGGPGETQYF	NA	TRBV5-4	TRBJ2-5	TRBD2
TGCAGCGTTGGAGGGGGCCTCAATCAGCCCCAGCATTTT	CSVGGGLNQPQHF	NA	TRBV29-1	TRBJ1-5	TRBD1
TGTGCCAGCAGTTTAATATGGTCAGGAAGCCCCTATTCGGCTCAGCCCCAGCATTTT	CASSLIWSGSPYSAQPQHF	few	TRBV28	TRBJ1-5	NA
TGTGCCAGCAGCTTAGATCCGGGGATAAGATACACCTTC	CASSLDPGIRYTF	NA	TRBV7-2	TRBJ1-2	NA
TGTGCCAGCAGTGGGGGGGGACAGGGGAAGGGTAATGAGCAGTTCTTC	CASSGGGQGKGNEQFF	NA	TRBV6-1	TRBJ2-1	TRBD1
TGTGCCAGCAGTCGACAGGGGGTGGGCGATCAGCCCCAGCATTTT	CASSRQGVGDQPQHF	once	TRBV28	TRBJ1-5	TRBD1
TGCAGTGCCTTCGGGGATAAAGCTTTCTTT	CSAFGDKAFF	NA	TRBV20-1	TRBJ1-1	NA
TGCGCCAGCAGCTTGGCTCAAGTAGACTATGGCTACACCTTC	CASSLAQVDYGYTF	NA	TRBV5-1	TRBJ1-2	NA
TGTGCCAGCTCACCAGGACAGCAAACCTACGAGCAGTACTTC	CASSPGQQTYEQYF	NA	TRBV18	TRBJ2-7	NA
TGTGCCAGCAGCTTGGGGACGGGGACTCGGATGAACACTGAAGCTTTCTTT	CASSLGTGTRMNTEAFF	NA	TRBV5-8	TRBJ1-1	NA
TGCAGCGTTGATGACAGGGGGACTGAAGCTTTCTTT	CSVDDRGTEAFF	few	TRBV29-1	TRBJ1-1	TRBD1
TGCGCCAGCAGTGAGAAGTACACAGGGGTTCTGAATGAGCAGTTCTTC	CASSEKYTGVLNEQFF	once	TRBV10-1	TRBJ2-1	TRBD1
TGTGCCACCAGCAGAGATTGGTTTGGGGGCGAGACCCAGTACTTC	CATSRDWFGGETQYF	NA	TRBV15	TRBJ2-5	NA
TGTGCCAGCAAAAGGGACAGGAAAAACTATGGCTACACCTTC	CASKRDRKNYGYTF	once	TRBV6-5	TRBJ1-2	TRBD1
TGTGCCAGCAGCCAGCAGGGGGTTATCTCTGGGGCCAACGTCCTGACTTTC	CASSQQGVISGANVLTF	NA	TRBV4-2	TRBJ2-6	TRBD1
TGTGCCAGCAGCATTGGACAACTCAATCAGCCCCAGCATTTT	CASSIGQLNQPQHF	NA	TRBV7-2	TRBJ1-5	NA
TGTGCCACCAGTGATTTGCAAGGGGACGAGCAGTACTTC	CATSDLQGDEQYF	NA	TRBV24-1	TRBJ2-7	NA
TGCGCCAGCAGCTCCGGACAGGCCACCTATGGCTACACCTTC	CASSSGQATYGYTF	NA	TRBV5-1	TRBJ1-2	TRBD1
TGTGCCAGCACCCTTGTGGGGCTGCCCCAGCATTTT	CASTLVGLPQHF	NA	TRBV28	TRBJ1-5	NA
TGCGCCAGCAGCTTGGGCGGGACAGGGGCCCGGCTCGTCACTGAAGCTTTCTTT	CASSLGGTGARLVTEAFF	NA	TRBV5-1	TRBJ1-1	TRBD1
TGTGCCAGTGGATGGCGGGCGGGCTATGGCTACACCTTC	CASGWRAGYGYTF	NA	TRBV19	TRBJ1-2	NA
TGTGCCAGCAGCTTAGATCCGGACACTGAAGCTTTCTTT	CASSLDPDTEAFF	NA	TRBV11-2	TRBJ1-1	NA
TGTGCCTGGAGCTTGAGTGCCGGGCAGCCCCAGCATTTT	CAWSLSAGQPQHF	once	TRBV30	TRBJ1-5	NA
TGTGCCAGCAGTCCACGACAGTATGGCTACACCTTC	CASSPRQYGYTF	NA	TRBV6-5	TRBJ1-2	NA
TGTGCCACCAGCAGAGGAGGGGGACGATATGGCTACACCTTC	CATSRGGGRYGYTF	NA	TRBV15	TRBJ1-2	NA
TGTGCCAGCAGTGAATATAGTACAGGAACTAACTATGGCTACACCTTC	CASSEYSTGTNYGYTF	NA	TRBV2	TRBJ1-2	NA
TGCGCCAGCAGCCCCCGCAGAGGGGGCTACGAGCAGTACTTC	CASSPRRGGYEQYF	once	TRBV5-1	TRBJ2-7	NA
TGTGCCAGCAGCTTAGGGACTCTGGTCACCTTC	CASSLGTLVTF	NA	TRBV11-2	TRBJ1-2	NA
TGTGCCAGCAGGCCGACAGGGAACGCGAACACCATATATTTT	CASRPTGNANTIYF	NA	TRBV2	TRBJ1-3	TRBD1
TGTGCCAGCTCACCACCCGGGACACCTAACACTGAAGCTTTCTTT	CASSPPGTPNTEAFF	NA	TRBV18	TRBJ1-1	NA
TGCGCCAGCAGCTTACAGGAAGGGGGCACCGGGGAGCTGTTTTTT	CASSLQEGGTGELFF	few	TRBV5-1	TRBJ2-2	NA
TGTGCCTGGATGGCCAGGGGGGCCTCTAATGAAAAACTGTTTTTT	CAWMARGASNEKLFF	NA	TRBV30	TRBJ1-4	TRBD1
TGTGCCAGCAGCTTCTTCGACAGGGATGTATCACCCCTCCACTTT	CASSFFDRDVSPLHF	NA	TRBV5-4	TRBJ1-6	TRBD1
TGCGCCAGCAGCTTGAGACTGGGTCCCTACGAGCAGTACTTC	CASSLRLGPYEQYF	NA	TRBV5-1	TRBJ2-7	NA
TGTGCCAGCACCCCTCCCGGGGGGAACTATGGCTACACCTTC	CASTPPGGNYGYTF	NA	TRBV21-1	TRBJ1-2	NA
TGTGCCAGCAGTTTGGCCGGGACAGCCCTTCGGGGCTACACCTTC	CASSLAGTALRGYTF	NA	TRBV27	TRBJ1-2	TRBD1
TGTGCCAGTAGTATAACCGGGACAAGGTTTGGAAACACCATATATTTT	CASSITGTRFGNTIYF	NA	TRBV19	TRBJ1-3	NA
TGTGCCAGTAGTATTGCGGCCGGGGGTCGATCGGATGAGCAGTTCTTC	CASSIAAGGRSDEQFF	NA	TRBV19	TRBJ2-1	NA
TGTGCCTGGAGTGTATGGGACACCTGGAACACTGAAGCTTTCTTT	CAWSVWDTWNTEAFF	NA	TRBV30	TRBJ1-1	NA
TGTGCCAGCAGCTGGACAGCGAATGGCTACACCTTC	CASSWTANGYTF	once	TRBV7-9	TRBJ1-2	NA
TGTGCCAGCAGTGAGGGCCCAAACACTGAAGCTTTCTTT	CASSEGPNTEAFF	once	TRBV6-1	TRBJ1-1	NA